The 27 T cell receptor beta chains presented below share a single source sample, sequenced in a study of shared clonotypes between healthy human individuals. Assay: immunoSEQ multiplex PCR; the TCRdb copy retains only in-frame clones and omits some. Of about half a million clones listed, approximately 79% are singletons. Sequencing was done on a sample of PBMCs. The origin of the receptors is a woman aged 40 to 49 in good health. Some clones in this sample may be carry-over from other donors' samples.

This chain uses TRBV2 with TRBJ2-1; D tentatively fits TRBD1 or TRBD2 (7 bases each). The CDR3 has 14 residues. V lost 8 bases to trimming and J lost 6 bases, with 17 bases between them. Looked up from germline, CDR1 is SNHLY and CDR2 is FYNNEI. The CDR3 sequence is CASVIQGGLNEQFF. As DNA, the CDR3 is TGTGCCAGCGTCATCCAGGGGGGGCTCAATGAGCAGTTCTTC.

CDR3 loop: CASSQDPEASGRVNEQFF. DNA for the CDR3: TGCGCCAGCAGCCAAGATCCTGAGGCTAGCGGGAGAGTCAATGAGCAGTTCTTC. The rearrangement joins TRBV4-3 to TRBJ2-1, with TRBD2 identical over 10 bases. This CDR3 spans 18 amino acids. After removal of 0 bases from V and 6 bases from J, the junction contained 11 bases not matched to a gene. Germline V gene sequence: CDR1 LGHNA, CDR2 YSLEER.

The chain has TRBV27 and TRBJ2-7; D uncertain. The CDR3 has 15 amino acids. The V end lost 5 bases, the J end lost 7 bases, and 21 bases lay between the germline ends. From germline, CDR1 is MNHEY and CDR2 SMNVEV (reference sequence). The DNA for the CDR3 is TGTGCCAGCAGTAGGAGCCCAGCCCTGAGCAGGGAGCAGTACTTC. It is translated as CASSRSPALSREQYF.

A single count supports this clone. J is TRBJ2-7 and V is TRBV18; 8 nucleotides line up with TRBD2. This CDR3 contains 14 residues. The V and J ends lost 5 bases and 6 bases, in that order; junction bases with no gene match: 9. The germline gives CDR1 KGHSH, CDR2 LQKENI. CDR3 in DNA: TGTGCCAGCTCAACAGCGGGAGCTACGAGCGAGCAGTACTTC. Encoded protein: CASSTAGATSEQYF.

CDR3 bases: TGTGCCAGCAGCTTCGGACTCACGAACACTGAAGCTTTCTTT. Translation gives CASSFGLTNTEAFF. The chain links TRBV5-6 to TRBJ1-1; no firm D call. The CDR3 loop spans 14 amino acids. Germline V CDR1 and CDR2: SGHDT, YYEEEE. Trimming removed 2 bases from V and 1 base from J, with 9 bases in between.

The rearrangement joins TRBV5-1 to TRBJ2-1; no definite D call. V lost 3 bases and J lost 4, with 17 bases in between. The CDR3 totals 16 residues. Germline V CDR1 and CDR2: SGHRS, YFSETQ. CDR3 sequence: CASSSATGGLYNEQFF. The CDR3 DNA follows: TGCGCCAGCAGCTCGGCCACGGGTGGGTTGTACAATGAGCAGTTCTTC.

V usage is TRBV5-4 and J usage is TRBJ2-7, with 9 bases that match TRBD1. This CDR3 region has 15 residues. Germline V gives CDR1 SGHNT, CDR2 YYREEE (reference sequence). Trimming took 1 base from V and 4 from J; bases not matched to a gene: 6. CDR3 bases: TGTGCCAGCAGCTTGCCGGACAGGGGTGAATACGAGCAGTACTTC. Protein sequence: CASSLPDRGEYEQYF. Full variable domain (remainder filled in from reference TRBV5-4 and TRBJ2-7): ETGVTQSPTHLIKTRGQQVTLRCSSQSGHNTVSWYQQALGQGPQFIFQYYREEENGRGNFPPRFSGLQFPNYSSELNVNALELDDSALYLCASSLPDRGEYEQYFGPGTRLTVT.

CDR3 in amino acids: CASSLNNPGGGELFF. The CDR3 DNA sequence: TGTGCCAGCAGTCTGAACAACCCCGGGGGCGGGGAGCTGTTTTTT. The chain uses TRBV2 and TRBJ2-2, with D possibly matching TRBD2 (6 bases). Germline CDR1 is SNHLY and CDR2 is FYNNEI. Between the trimmed V and J ends, which lost 5 bases and 7 bases, there was a span of 17 bases. The CDR3 has 15 residues.

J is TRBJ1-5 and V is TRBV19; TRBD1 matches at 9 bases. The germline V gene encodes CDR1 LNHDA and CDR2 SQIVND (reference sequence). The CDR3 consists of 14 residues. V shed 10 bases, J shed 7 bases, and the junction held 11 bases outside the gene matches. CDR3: CAISTTGGVQPQHF. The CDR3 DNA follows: TGTGCCATTTCTACTACAGGGGGCGTCCAGCCCCAGCATTTT.

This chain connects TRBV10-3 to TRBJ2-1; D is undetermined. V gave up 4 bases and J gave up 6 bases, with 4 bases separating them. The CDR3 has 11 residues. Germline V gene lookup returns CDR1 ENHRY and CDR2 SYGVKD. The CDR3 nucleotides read TGTGCCATCAGTGCTTTCAATGAGCAGTTCTTC. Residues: CAISAFNEQFF.

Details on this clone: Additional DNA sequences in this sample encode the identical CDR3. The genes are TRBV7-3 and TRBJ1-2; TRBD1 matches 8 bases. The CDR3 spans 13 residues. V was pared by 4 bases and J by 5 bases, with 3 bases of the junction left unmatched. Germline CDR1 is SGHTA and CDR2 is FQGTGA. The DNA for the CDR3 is TGTGCCAGCAGCTCAGGACAGGGTTATGGCTACACCTTC. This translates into CASSSGQGYGYTF. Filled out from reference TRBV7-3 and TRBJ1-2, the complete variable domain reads GAGVSQTPSNKVTEKGKYVELRCDPISGHTALYWYRQSLGQGPEFLIYFQGTGAADDSGLPNDRFFAVRPEGSVSTLKIQRTERGDSAVYLCASSSGQGYGYTFGSGTRLTVV.

The chain's CDR3 is CASSFGRGNVYEQYF. In DNA, the CDR3 is TGTGCCAGCAGTTTTGGAAGAGGAAACGTCTACGAGCAGTACTTC. The chain has TRBV5-4 and TRBJ2-7; D unresolved. CDR3 length equals 15 residues. Trimming cost V 5 bases and J 3 bases, with 18 bases left between them. Germline assignment: CDR1 SGHNT and CDR2 YYREEE (reference sequence).

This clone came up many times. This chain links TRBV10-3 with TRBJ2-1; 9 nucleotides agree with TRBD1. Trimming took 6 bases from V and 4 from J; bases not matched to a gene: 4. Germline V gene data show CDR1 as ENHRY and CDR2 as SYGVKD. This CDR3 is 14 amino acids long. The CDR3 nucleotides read TGTGCCATCAGGGGACAGGGTGAATACAATGAGCAGTTCTTC. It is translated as CAIRGQGEYNEQFF.

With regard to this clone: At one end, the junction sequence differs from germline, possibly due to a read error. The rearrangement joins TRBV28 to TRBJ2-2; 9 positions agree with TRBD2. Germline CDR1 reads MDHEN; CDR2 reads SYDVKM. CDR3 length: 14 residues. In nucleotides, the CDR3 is TGTGCCAGCTTAGCGGGAGCCTCCCCCGGGGAGCCGTTTTTT. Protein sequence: CASLAGASPGEPFF.

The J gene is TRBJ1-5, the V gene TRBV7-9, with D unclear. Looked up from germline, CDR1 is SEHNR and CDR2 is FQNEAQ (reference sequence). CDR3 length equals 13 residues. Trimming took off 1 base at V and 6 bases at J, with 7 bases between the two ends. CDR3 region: CASSLDWGQPQHF. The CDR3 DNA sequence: TGTGCCAGCAGCTTAGATTGGGGTCAGCCCCAGCATTTT.

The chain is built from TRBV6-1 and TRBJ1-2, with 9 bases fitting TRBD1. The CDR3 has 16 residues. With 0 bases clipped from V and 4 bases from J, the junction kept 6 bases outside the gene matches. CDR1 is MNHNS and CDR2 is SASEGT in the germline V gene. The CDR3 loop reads CASSEALRDRVYGYTF. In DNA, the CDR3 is TGTGCCAGCAGTGAAGCGCTTCGGGACAGGGTCTATGGCTACACCTTC.

The CDR3: CASSLVRGNYGYTF. CDR3 nucleotide sequence: TGTGCCAGCAGCTTAGTCAGGGGGAACTATGGCTACACCTTC. This chain uses TRBV7-2 with TRBJ1-2, with 7 bases matching TRBD1. The V gene end was trimmed by 1 base and the J gene end by 2 bases; junction bases not matched to a gene: 1. This CDR3 contains 14 residues. Germline V gene data show CDR1 as SGHTA and CDR2 as FQGNSA. Full variable domain (rest looked up from reference TRBV7-2 and TRBJ1-2): GAGVSQSPSNKVTEKGKDVELRCDPISGHTALYWYRQSLGQGLEFLIYFQGNSAPDKSGLPSDRFSAERTGGSVSTLTIQRTQQEDSAVYLCASSLVRGNYGYTFGSGTRLTVV.

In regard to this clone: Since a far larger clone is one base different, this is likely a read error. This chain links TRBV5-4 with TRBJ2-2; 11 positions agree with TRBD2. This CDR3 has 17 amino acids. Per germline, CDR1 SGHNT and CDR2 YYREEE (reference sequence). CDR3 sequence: CASSLYLAGGYTGKLFF. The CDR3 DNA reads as TGTGCCAGCAGCTTGTATCTAGCGGGAGGCTACACCGGGAAGCTGTTTTTT.

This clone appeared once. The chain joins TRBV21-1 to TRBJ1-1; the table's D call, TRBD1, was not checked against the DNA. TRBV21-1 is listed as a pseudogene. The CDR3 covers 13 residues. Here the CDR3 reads CASSKATDRGAFF. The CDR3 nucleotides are TGTGCCAGCAGCAAAGCGACAGACAGGGGAGCTTTCTTT.

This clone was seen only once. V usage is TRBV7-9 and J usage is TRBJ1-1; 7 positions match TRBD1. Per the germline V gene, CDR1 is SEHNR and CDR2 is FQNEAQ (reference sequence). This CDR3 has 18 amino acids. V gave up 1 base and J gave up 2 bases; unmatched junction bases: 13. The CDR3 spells CASSLVGAWSGGNTEAFF. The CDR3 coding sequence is TGTGCCAGCAGCTTAGTAGGGGCATGGTCAGGGGGTAACACTGAAGCTTTCTTT.

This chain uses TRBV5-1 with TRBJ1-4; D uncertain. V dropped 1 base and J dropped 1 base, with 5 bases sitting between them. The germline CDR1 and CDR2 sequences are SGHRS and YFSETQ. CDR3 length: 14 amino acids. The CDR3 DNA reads TGCGCCAGCAGCTTGATGGGAACTAATGAAAAACTGTTTTTT. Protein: CASSLMGTNEKLFF. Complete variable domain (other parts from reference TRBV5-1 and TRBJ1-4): KAGVTQTPRYLIKTRGQQVTLSCSPISGHRSVSWYQQTPGQGLQFLFEYFSETQRNKGNFPGRFSGRQFSNSRSEMNVSTLELGDSALYLCASSLMGTNEKLFFGSGTQLSVL.

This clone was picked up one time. In DNA form, the CDR3 reads TGTGCCATCAGTGAGTCGACCGGAACTAATGAAAAACTGTTTTTT. It specifies CAISESTGTNEKLFF. The J gene is TRBJ1-4, the V gene TRBV10-3; no reliable D call. This CDR3 is 15 amino acids long. Germline assignment: CDR1 ENHRY and CDR2 SYGVKD. V lost 0 bases to trimming and J lost 1 base, with 6 bases between them.

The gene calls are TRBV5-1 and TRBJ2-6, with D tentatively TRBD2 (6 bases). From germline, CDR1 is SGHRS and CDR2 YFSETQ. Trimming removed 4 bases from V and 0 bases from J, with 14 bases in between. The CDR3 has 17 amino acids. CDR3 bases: TGCGCCAGCAGCCCTACGGCGGGGAACTCTGGGGCCAACGTCCTGACTTTC. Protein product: CASSPTAGNSGANVLTF.

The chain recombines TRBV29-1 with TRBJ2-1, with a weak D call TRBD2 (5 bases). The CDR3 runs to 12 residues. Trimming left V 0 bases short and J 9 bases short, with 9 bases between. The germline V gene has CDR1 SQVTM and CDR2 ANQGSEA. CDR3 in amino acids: CSVEERVVEQFF. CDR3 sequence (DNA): TGCAGCGTTGAAGAGCGGGTGGTTGAGCAGTTCTTC.

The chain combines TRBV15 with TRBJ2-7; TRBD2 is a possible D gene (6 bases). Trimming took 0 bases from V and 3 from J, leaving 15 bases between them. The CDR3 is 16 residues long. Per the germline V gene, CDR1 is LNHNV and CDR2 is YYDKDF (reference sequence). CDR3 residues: CATSRDKTRYYYEQYF. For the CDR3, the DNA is TGTGCCACCAGCAGAGACAAGACTAGATACTACTACGAGCAGTACTTC. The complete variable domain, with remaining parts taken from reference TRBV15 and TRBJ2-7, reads DAMVIQNPRYQVTQFGKPVTLSCSQTLNHNVMYWYQQKSSQAPKLLFHYYDKDFNNEADTPDNFQSRRPNTSFCFLDIRSPGLGDTAMYLCATSRDKTRYYYEQYFGPGTRLTVT.

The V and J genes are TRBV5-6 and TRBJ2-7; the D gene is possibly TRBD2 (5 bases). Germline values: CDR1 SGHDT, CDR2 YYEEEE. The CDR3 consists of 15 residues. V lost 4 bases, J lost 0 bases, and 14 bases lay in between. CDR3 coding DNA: TGTGCCAGCAGCCCTAGAGCTGGGAGCTCCTACGAGCAGTACTTC. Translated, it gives CASSPRAGSSYEQYF.

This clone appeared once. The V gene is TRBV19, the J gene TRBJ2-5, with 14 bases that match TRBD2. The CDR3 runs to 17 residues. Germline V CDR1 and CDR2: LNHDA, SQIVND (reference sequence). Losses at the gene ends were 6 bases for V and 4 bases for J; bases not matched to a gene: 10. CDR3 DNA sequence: TGTGCCAGTAGAGCGGGACTAGCGGGAGTCATGGGAGAGACCCAGTACTTC. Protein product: CASRAGLAGVMGETQYF.